The 17 T cell receptor beta chains presented below share a single source sample, sequenced in a study of tumor-infiltrating lymphocytes in primary liver carcinoma. Germline DNA was also extracted, and blood RNA was taken from unsorted whole blood. Synthesis of TCR beta cDNA was carried out from 450 to 650 ng total RNA with a constant-region primer. Libraries covering TCR beta were generated through three nested multiplex PCR rounds (using a slightly modified ARM-PCR). Forward primers for TRBV1-TRBV30 and a C-beta reverse primer served the first two PCR rounds, at around 9 cycles each. TCRdb re-called the multiplex PCR reads with MiXCR, one entry per CDR3 protein. The profile covers roughly 180,000 distinct CDR3 sequences, with 50% to 75% appearing a single time and approximately 68% taken by the ten largest. The sequenced material came from peripheral blood. These receptors all come from a man aged 35 to 55 with primary liver carcinoma and hepatitis B virus infection.

V gene TRBV6-5 combines with J gene TRBJ1-6, with a weak D call TRBD1 (5 bases). V dropped 2 bases and J dropped 7 bases, with 24 bases sitting between them. Germline assignment: CDR1 MNHEY and CDR2 SVGAGI. CDR3 length: 19 amino acids. The CDR3 nucleotides read TGTGCCAGCAGTTACCTGCGGGGCGGGGTTGGGCGCTCCAATTCACCCCTCCACTTT. Its protein is CASSYLRGGVGRSNSPLHF.

The J gene is TRBJ1-5, the V gene TRBV6-1; D is undetermined. This CDR3 comprises 14 residues. CDR1 MNHNS and CDR2 SASEGT come from the germline V gene. The V and J ends lost 6 bases and 3 bases respectively, with 12 bases between them. CDR3 sequence: CASREQGHNQPQHF. DNA of the CDR3: TGTGCCAGCAGGGAACAAGGGCACAATCAGCCCCAGCATTTT.

This rearrangement joins TRBV10-3 to TRBJ2-3; 9 positions agree with TRBD1. V dropped 5 bases and J dropped 4; count of bases not matched to a gene: 7. CDR3 size: 15 residues. Germline-derived CDR1 and CDR2 are ENHRY and SYGVKD. The CDR3 nucleotides read TGTGCCATCAGTTCCGGGACAGGGATAGCAGATACGCAGTATTTT. This gives the protein CAISSGTGIADTQYF.

In its sample, this clonotype was seen many times. The chain joins TRBV11-2 to TRBJ2-1; the D call may be TRBD1 or TRBD2 (5 bases each). The CDR3 is 14 amino acids. The germline V gene encodes CDR1 SGHAT and CDR2 FQNNGV. V was pared by 4 bases and J by 4 bases, with 11 bases between. The CDR3 nucleotides are TGTGCCAGCAGCTACGGGGCAGCGTACAATGAGCAGTTCTTC. Protein sequence: CASSYGAAYNEQFF. Full variable domain (missing parts from reference TRBV11-2 and TRBJ2-1): EAGVAQSPRYKIIEKRQSVAFWCNPISGHATLYWYQQILGQGPKLLIQFQNNGVVDDSQLPKDRFSAERLKGVDSTLKIQPAKLEDSAVYLCASSYGAAYNEQFFGPGTRLTVL.

With respect to this clonotype: Since a much larger clone is just one base distant, this may be a read error. V gene TRBV11-2 combines with J gene TRBJ2-1; TRBD2 matches at 7 bases. The CDR3 runs to 15 residues. Germline CDR1 SGHAT, CDR2 FQNNGV. The CDR3 coding sequence is TGTGTCAGCAGCTTTGAACTAGCGCGCTACAATGAGCAGTTCTTC. Translation gives CVSSFELARYNEQFF.

This chain links TRBV4-2 with TRBJ2-5, with 11 bases aligning to TRBD2. The V and J ends lost 6 bases and 3 bases, in that order; junction bases with no gene match: 3. CDR1 is LGHNA and CDR2 is YNFKEQ in the germline V gene. This CDR3 contains 14 residues. The CDR3 DNA sequence: TGTGCCAGCAGTCTAGCGGGGGGAGAAGAGACCCAGTACTTC. Its protein product is CASSLAGGEETQYF.

This chain connects TRBV6-1 to TRBJ1-1; no firm D call. Trimming took 2 bases from V and 5 from J, leaving 9 bases between them. The germline V gene encodes CDR1 MNHNS and CDR2 SASEGT. This CDR3 spans 13 amino acids. CDR3 sequence: CASSEIVRTEAFF. Here the CDR3 DNA reads TGTGCCAGCAGTGAAATTGTTCGAACTGAAGCTTTCTTT.

Many counts were recorded for this clonotype. The chain couples TRBV12-3 or TRBV12-4 to TRBJ1-2; D unresolved. The CDR3 is 12 amino acids. V gave up 4 bases and J gave up 3 bases, with 6 bases separating them. Written as DNA, the CDR3 is TGTGCCAGCAGTTCGACCGACTATGGCTACACCTTC. Translated: CASSSTDYGYTF.

On this clonotype: Mismatch with germline at one junction end may stem from a read error. This rearrangement joins TRBV11-2 to TRBJ2-1; 8 bases agree with TRBD2. This CDR3 is built from 15 residues. Germline V gives CDR1 SGHAT, CDR2 FQNNGV. DNA of the CDR3: TGTGCCAGCACCGCAGCGGGAGAGTTAGTCAATGGGCAGTTCTTC. It yields the protein CASTAAGELVNGQFF.

The chain recombines TRBV20-1 with TRBJ2-7; 9 bases agree with TRBD1. V gave up 5 bases and J gave up 9 bases; unmatched junction bases: 8. The CDR3 covers 12 residues. CDR1 is DFQATT and CDR2 is SNEGSKA in the germline V gene (reference sequence). The chain's CDR3 is CSAPGTGSLQYF. DNA of the CDR3: TGCAGTGCTCCCGGGACAGGGAGTTTGCAGTACTTC.

A word on this clonotype: A much larger clone differs from this one at a single base, so this may be a read error. The conserved phenylalanine or tryptophan is not found at the CDR3 terminus, so this likely reflects a read error. This chain connects TRBV11-2 to TRBJ2-1; TRBD2 agrees at 12 bases. The ends lost 5 bases at V and 6 bases at J; junction bases unmatched: 8. Per germline, CDR1 SGHAT and CDR2 FQNNGV. CDR3 size: 16 residues. In DNA, the CDR3 is TGTGCCAGCAGCGCCCCGGGACTAGCGGGTCGCAATGAGCAGTTCCTC. This sequence encodes CASSAPGLAGRNEQFL.

J is TRBJ2-2 and V is TRBV28; D possibly corresponds to TRBD1 (6 bases). The germline V gene encodes CDR1 MDHEN and CDR2 SYDVKM. The CDR3 length is 12 residues. V was clipped by 7 bases and J by 12 bases, with 15 bases between them. The CDR3 DNA reads as TGTGCCAGCAAGACCTCCGGGACAAAGCTGTTTTTT. This translates into CASKTSGTKLFF.

The chain couples TRBV6-2 or TRBV6-3 to TRBJ2-7; 8 bases line up with TRBD2. J was trimmed by 6 bases and V by 2 bases; bases with no gene match: 9. The germline gives CDR1 MNHEY, CDR2 SVGEGT. The CDR3 extends over 15 amino acids. The DNA for the CDR3 is TGTGCCAGCAGTTACCGAGGACTAGCTACGTGCGAGCAGTACTTC. It specifies CASSYRGLATCEQYF.

This clonotype turned up a few times. The J gene is TRBJ2-2, the V gene TRBV6-6, with 7 bases that match TRBD2. The CDR3 extends over 18 amino acids. V was pared by 3 bases and J by 0 bases, with 10 bases of the junction left unmatched. The germline gives CDR1 MNHNY, CDR2 SVGAGI (reference sequence). The CDR3 DNA is TGTGCCAGCAGTTATGACGAGCGGGGAAGTTCGAACACCGGGGAGCTGTTTTTT. Encoded protein: CASSYDERGSSNTGELFF.

For this clonotype: The junction differs from germline at one of its ends, possibly a read error. The chain uses TRBV4-1 and TRBJ2-1, with 7 bases matching TRBD1. The germline CDR1 and CDR2 sequences are MGHRA and YSYEKL. This CDR3 is 15 amino acids long. The CDR3 region is CASSPSQGQYSEQFF. The CDR3 DNA reads TGCGCCAGCAGCCCTTCCCAGGGACAGTACAGTGAGCAGTTCTTC.

The gene calls are TRBV6-5 and TRBJ2-3; TRBD2 aligns across 8 bases. J was trimmed by 2 bases and V by 0 bases; bases with no gene match: 7. Germline-derived CDR1 and CDR2 are MNHEY and SVGAGI. This CDR3 comprises 17 residues. The CDR3 sequence is CASSYSGSGGPTDTQYF. For the CDR3, the DNA is TGTGCCAGCAGTTACTCAGGGTCGGGAGGGCCCACAGATACGCAGTATTTT.

A note on this clonotype: A read error may produce the germline difference seen at one junction end. The chain uses TRBV28 and TRBJ2-3; either TRBD1 or TRBD2 may supply D (5 bases each). Germline values: CDR1 MDHEN, CDR2 SYDVKM. The CDR3 length is 17 residues. The CDR3 sequence is CVSSPPPGWTGGYTQYF. The CDR3 bases are TGTGTCAGCAGTCCCCCCCCGGGCTGGACTGGGGGTTATACGCAGTATTTT.